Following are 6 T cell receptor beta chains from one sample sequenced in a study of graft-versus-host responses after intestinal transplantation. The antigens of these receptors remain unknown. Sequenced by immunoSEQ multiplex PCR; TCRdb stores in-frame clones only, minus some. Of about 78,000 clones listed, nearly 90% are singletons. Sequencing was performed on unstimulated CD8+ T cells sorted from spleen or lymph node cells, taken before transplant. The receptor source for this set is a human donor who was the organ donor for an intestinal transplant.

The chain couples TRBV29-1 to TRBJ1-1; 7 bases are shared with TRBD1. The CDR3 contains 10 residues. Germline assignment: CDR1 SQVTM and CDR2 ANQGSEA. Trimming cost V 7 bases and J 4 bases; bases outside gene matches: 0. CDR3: CSAGGTEAFF. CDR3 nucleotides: TGCAGCGCAGGGGGCACTGAAGCTTTCTTT.

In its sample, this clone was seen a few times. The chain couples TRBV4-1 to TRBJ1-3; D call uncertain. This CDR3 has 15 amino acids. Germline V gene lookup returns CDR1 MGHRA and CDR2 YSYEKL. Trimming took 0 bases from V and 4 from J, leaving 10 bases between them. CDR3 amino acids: CASSQDAGSGNTIYF. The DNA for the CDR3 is TGCGCCAGCAGCCAAGATGCGGGGTCGGGAAACACCATATATTTT.

The CDR3 bases are TGCGCCAGCAGCTTGGGCGGGCATAACACTGAAGCTTTCTTT. It encodes CASSLGGHNTEAFF. This chain joins TRBV5-1 and TRBJ1-1, with no clear D. The CDR3 consists of 14 residues. Trimming pared 0 bases from V and 2 bases from J, leaving 8 bases between. In germline, CDR1 is SGHRS, CDR2 YFSETQ.

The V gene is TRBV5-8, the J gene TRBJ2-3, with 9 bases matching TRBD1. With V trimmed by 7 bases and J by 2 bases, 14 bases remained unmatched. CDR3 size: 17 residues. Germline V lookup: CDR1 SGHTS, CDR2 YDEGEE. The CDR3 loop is CASFDLRDRASTDTQYF. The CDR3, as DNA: TGTGCCAGCTTCGACCTTCGGGACAGGGCCTCCACAGATACGCAGTATTTT.

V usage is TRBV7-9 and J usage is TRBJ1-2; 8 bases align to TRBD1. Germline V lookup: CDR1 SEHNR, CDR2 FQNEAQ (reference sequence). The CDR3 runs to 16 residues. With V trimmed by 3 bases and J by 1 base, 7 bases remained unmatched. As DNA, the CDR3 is TGTGCCAGCAGCTTGGGGACAGGCCACTATAACTATGGCTACACCTTC. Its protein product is CASSLGTGHYNYGYTF.

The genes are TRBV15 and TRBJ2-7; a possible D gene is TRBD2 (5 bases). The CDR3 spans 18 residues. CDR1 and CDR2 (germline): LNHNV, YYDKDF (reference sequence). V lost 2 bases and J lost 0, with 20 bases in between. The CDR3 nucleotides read TGTGCCACCAGCAGATCAGTAGGGCAAGAGGGCCCCTCCTACGAGCAGTACGTC. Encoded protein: CATSRSVGQEGPSYEQYV.